Listed below are T cell receptor beta chains from one sample, sequenced in a study of T cell repertoires in ileal Crohn's disease. Assay used: immunoSEQ multiplex PCR; TCRdb lists only in-frame clones, some missing. This table holds some 16,000 clones, 55% to 85% found once. Input material: ileal tissue. The receptors stem from an adult with Crohn's disease. CDR3s leave out the opening cysteine and the closing phenylalanine or tryptophan.

j_call v_call cdr3_aa
TRBJ2-7 TRBV4-1 ASSQQLAGARYEQY
TRBJ2-3 TRBV29-1 SVVSSGGLTDTQY
TRBJ1-2 TRBV5-1 ASSLTGVGYT
TRBJ1-5 TRBV10-3 ATQESNQPQH
TRBJ2-7 TRBV6-5 ASSPRGTGVYEQY
TRBJ1-4 TRBV7-8 ASSLGTRATNEKLF
TRBJ1-1 TRBV28 ASSVPGGNTEAF
TRBJ2-7 TRBV27 ASSLGSEISYEQY
TRBJ1-2 TRBV7-2 ASSLDRRYGYT
TRBJ1-2 TRBV27 ASSPTGVGYGYT
TRBJ1-2 TRBV19 ASSPKGQIYGYT
TRBJ2-2 TRBV7-9 ASSPTLAGVRTGELF
TRBJ2-3 TRBV4-3 ASSQDLSGGWTDTQY
TRBJ2-3 TRBV9 ASSERPDGDTQY
TRBJ1-3 TRBV7-8 ASSFSSGTGNTIY
TRBJ2-3 TRBV7-9 ASSKAGGWADTQY
TRBJ2-3 TRBV5-4 ASSLGSGYTDTQY
TRBJ2-5 TRBV7-2 ASSELTGAGETQY
TRBJ1-6 TRBV25-1 ASSEPTGGSSPLH
TRBJ2-5 TRBV7-8 ASSPPASGRETQY
TRBJ1-1 TRBV7-9 ASSLDGKGSAF
TRBJ2-2 TRBV7-2 ASSSRDRNTGELF
TRBJ2-7 TRBV13 ASSLGQGGLSYEQY
TRBJ2-5 TRBV5-6 ASSQGQEETQY
TRBJ1-2 TRBV15 ATSRDRGSYGYT
TRBJ2-3 TRBV5-1 ASHPGLAGGRTDTQY
TRBJ1-2 TRBV5-6 ASSLGTGAFGYT
TRBJ2-7 TRBV18 ASSQRRGATSSYKQY
TRBJ1-5 TRBV6-5 ASSLDRQGNQPQH
TRBJ2-7 TRBV29-1 SARGGEGYEQY
TRBJ1-2 TRBV5-6 ASSHRGGYT
TRBJ2-2 TRBV30 AWSVVHLTGELF
TRBJ1-1 TRBV19 ASRKSEVNTEAF
TRBJ2-7 TRBV18 ASSLFRGLEQY
TRBJ1-2 TRBV29-1 SVDLGQGGGGYT
TRBJ2-5 TRBV7-3 ASSLSGTAGETQY
TRBJ2-7 TRBV5-4 ASSSGISGTGLEQY
TRBJ1-1 TRBV2 ASSGNRGLKESF
TRBJ2-1 TRBV5-4 ASRRDRGNEQF
TRBJ1-3 TRBV30 ATILRGNTIY
TRBJ1-2 TRBV29-1 SAVHQSPIQGLINYGYT
TRBJ1-6 TRBV4-1 ASSPGGRSFH
TRBJ1-2 TRBV4-3 ASSQLAGTANYGYT
TRBJ2-2 TRBV6-5 ASSFRLDTGELF
TRBJ1-5 TRBV7-3 ASSLWAHIGNQPQH
NA TRBV5-1 ASSLDDSYYEQY
TRBJ1-3 TRBV7-2 ASSLASGNTIY
TRBJ1-6 TRBV6-5 ASSYSRTSNSPLH
TRBJ1-5 TRBV27 ASSLLGQGQPQH
TRBJ1-2 TRBV29-1 SVGTGTGYGYT
TRBJ1-2 TRBV5-6 ASSLPGVGYT
TRBJ1-5 TRBV5-1 ASSLGEGEQPQH
TRBJ1-2 TRBV30 AFWTGGYT
TRBJ2-5 TRBV4-2 ASSQARSAVVETQY
TRBJ2-1 TRBV29-1 SVGLGVNEQF
TRBJ2-7 TRBV30 AWRFRDEQY
TRBJ1-1 TRBV18 ASSLQGMKDTEAF
TRBJ1-2 TRBV5-1 ASSQQGNYGYT
TRBJ2-7 TRBV6-1 ASSEASGYEQY
TRBJ2-7 TRBV2 ASSDQLRGGTYEQY